This T cell receptor (beta chain) is from a study of blood T cell repertoires in COVID-19. The CDR3 is made up of 15 amino acids. The V end was cut by 0 bases, the J end by 5 bases, with 14 bases between. Germline values: CDR1 SGHVS, CDR2 FNYEAQ. Each recovered donor of Cohort 3 presented with two negative PCRs, clearance, or symptom resolution. The assay was immunoSEQ multiplex PCR, and TCRdb's table has in-frame clones only and misses some. Of over 250,000 clones in the sample, 88% were seen once. The chain couples TRBV7-6 to TRBJ2-7; D is possibly TRBD2 (7 bases). The sample consisted of PBMCs or T cells enriched from blood (not recorded which). The receptor was isolated from a woman aged 25 to 39 who had recovered from COVID-19. CDR3 in amino acids: CASSLARGGGHEQYF. The DNA of the CDR3 is TGTGCCAGCAGCTTAGCGAGGGGAGGGGGTCACGAGCAGTACTTC.